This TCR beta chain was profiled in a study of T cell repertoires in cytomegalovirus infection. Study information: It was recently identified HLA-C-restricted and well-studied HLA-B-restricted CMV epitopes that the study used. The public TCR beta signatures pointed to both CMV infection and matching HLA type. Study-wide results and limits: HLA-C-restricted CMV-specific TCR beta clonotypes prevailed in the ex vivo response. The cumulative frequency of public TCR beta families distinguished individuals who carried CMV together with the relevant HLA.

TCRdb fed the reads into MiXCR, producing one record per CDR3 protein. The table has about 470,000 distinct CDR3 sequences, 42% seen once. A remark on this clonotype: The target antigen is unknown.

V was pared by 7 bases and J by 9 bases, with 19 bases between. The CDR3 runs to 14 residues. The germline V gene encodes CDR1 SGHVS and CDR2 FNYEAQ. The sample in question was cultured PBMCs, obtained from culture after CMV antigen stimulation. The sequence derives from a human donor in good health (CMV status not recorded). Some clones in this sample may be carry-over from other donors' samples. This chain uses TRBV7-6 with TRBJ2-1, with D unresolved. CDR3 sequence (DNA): TGTGCCAGCACCTACTCCGGCGGCAGGAGTGAGCAGTTCTTC. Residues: CASTYSGGRSEQFF. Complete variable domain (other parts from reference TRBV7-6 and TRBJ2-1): GAGVSQSPRYKVTKRGQDVALRCDPISGHVSLYWYRQALGQGPEFLTYFNYEAQQDKSGLPNDRFSAERPEGSISTLTIQRTEQRDSAMYRCASTYSGGRSEQFFGPGTRLTVL.